This entry concerns a single T cell receptor (beta chain). This sample was taken from a study of hypomethylating agent response in myelodysplastic syndrome. Study-level information: Complete response or hematologic improvement counted as response; others were non-responders.

Sequenced by immunoSEQ multiplex PCR; TCRdb stores in-frame clones only, minus some. This sample has about 6,000 clones, with approximately 80% found just once. Germline CDR1 reads SGHNT; CDR2 reads YENEEA. V was cut by 1 base and J by 2 bases, with 10 bases left in between. The CDR3 is 15 residues long. The gene calls are TRBV11-3 and TRBJ2-3; D not resolved. Sample: bone marrow, taken before or after starting hypomethylating agent treatment for myelodysplastic syndrome (not recorded which). This clonotype was obtained from a human donor with myelodysplastic syndrome. Written as DNA, the CDR3 is TGTGCCAGCAGCTTAGGGGTACCCGACACAGATACGCAGTATTTT. It encodes CASSLGVPDTDTQYF.